This T cell receptor (beta chain) came from a study of OX40 agonist ivuxolimab in advanced cancers. About the research overall: Patients were dosed intravenously with ivuxolimab at 0.01 to 10 mg/kg every 2 weeks.

Germline V gives CDR1 SNHLY, CDR2 FYNNEI. V lost 7 bases and J 0 bases, leaving 10 bases between the germline ends. The CDR3 covers 14 residues. Remarks on this clone: Its target is not known.

Study-level points and caveats: CD8+ T cells averaged more expanded clones than CD4+. Nonresponders included some who also had low normalized T-cell clonal expansion.

Sequencing used immunoSEQ multiplex PCR; TCRdb keeps in-frame clones, though not all of them. The sample has some 140,000 clones, 90% seen once. This rearrangement joins TRBV2 to TRBJ1-5; D is unclear. Sequences were derived from CD4+ or CD8+ T cells sorted from blood, sampled in a trial of the OX40 agonist ivuxolimab. This TCR derives from an adult with an advanced solid tumor such as melanoma, head and neck, liver or kidney cancer. DNA for the CDR3: TGTGCCAGCACTTTAATCAGTAGCAATCAGCCCCAGCATTTT. Amino acid sequence: CASTLISSNQPQHF.